This T cell receptor (beta chain) appears in the sequencing data of a study of T-cell reconstitution after alpha-beta-depleted transplantation in children. Molecular barcoding with unique molecular identifiers was used for the TCRbeta library. TCRdb fed the PCR reads into MiXCR, producing one record per CDR3 protein. Among some 550,000 distinct CDR3 sequences listed, approximately 16% were seen once. The source is a human donor who donated a stem cell graft to a child with acute lymphoblastic leukemia. The sequenced sample was PBMCs from the stem cell graft donor, obtained from the stem cell graft.

CDR3 residues: CASKLAGGPYNEQFF. The CDR3 coding sequence is TGCGCCAGCAAACTAGCGGGAGGACCCTACAATGAGCAGTTCTTC. The rearrangement joins TRBV5-1 to TRBJ2-1; 12 nucleotides agree with TRBD2. CDR3 length: 15 residues. The V segment lost 6 bases and the J segment 2 bases; nucleotides outside the gene matches: 3. Germline V gene lookup returns CDR1 SGHRS and CDR2 YFSETQ.